The 17 T cell receptor beta chains reported below all come from one sample, sequenced in a study of blood T cells in healthy people across ages. Next came a second PCR, run for about 6 to 11 cycles, which used a sample-barcoded 5' primer along with a J-beta primer mix. From the 5' RACE reads, TCRdb called clonotypes with MiXCR, one entry per CDR3 protein. The profile shows about 1.8 million distinct CDR3 sequences, just under 50% of them singletons. Sequencing used blood. These TCRs come from a woman in her thirties or forties in good health.

The chain uses TRBV5-1 and TRBJ1-4; no reliable D call. Germline V gives CDR1 SGHRS, CDR2 YFSETQ. The CDR3 is 16 residues long. Between the trimmed V and J ends, which lost 0 bases and 7 bases, there was a span of 16 bases. The CDR3 DNA reads TGCGCCAGCAGCTTGGGATTACTAACGGATGGTGAAAAACTGTTTTTT. As protein: CASSLGLLTDGEKLFF.

This clonotype was counted between two and nine times. The V gene is TRBV20-1, the J gene TRBJ2-3; D remains unclear. The CDR3 has 14 residues. CDR1 is DFQATT, CDR2 SNEGSKA, per germline (reference sequence). V lost 2 bases to trimming and J lost 1 base, with 10 bases between them. The CDR3 loop is CSARMGKGTDTQYF. The CDR3 DNA reads as TGCAGTGCTAGAATGGGTAAAGGCACAGATACGCAGTATTTT.

The chain combines TRBV6-1 with TRBJ1-4; D is possibly TRBD1 (5 bases). CDR1 is MNHNS and CDR2 is SASEGT in the germline V gene. The CDR3 is made up of 17 amino acids. V shed 4 bases and J shed 5 bases, with 20 bases lying between them. The CDR3: CASSGRGTLVGNEKLFF. DNA of the CDR3: TGTGCCAGCAGTGGACGAGGGACCCTAGTGGGGAATGAAAAACTGTTTTTT.

This chain joins TRBV27 and TRBJ2-3, with D possibly TRBD1 on 5 matching bases. Trimming shortened V by 8 bases and J by 6 bases, and 15 bases separated the two germline ends. The CDR3 spans 13 residues. Germline lookup yields CDR1 MNHEY and CDR2 SMNVEV (reference sequence). CDR3 sequence: CASEDTGRDTQYF. The DNA of the CDR3 is TGTGCCAGCGAGGACACAGGCCGGGATACGCAGTATTTT.

This clonotype occurred many times. The chain is built from TRBV7-2 and TRBJ1-2, with 7 positions matching TRBD1. Germline values: CDR1 SGHTA, CDR2 FQGNSA. The CDR3 contains 13 residues. V lost 6 bases to trimming and J lost 4 bases; unmatched junction nucleotides: 5. The DNA for the CDR3 is TGTGCCAGCAGTTTGCAGGGGGGCTATGGCTACACCTTC. Its translation is CASSLQGGYGYTF.

A remark on this clonotype: One end of the junction varies from germline; a read error may be responsible. V is TRBV4-2 and J is TRBJ2-4; 7 bases align to TRBD1. Gene TRBJ2-5 matches the end of the DNA better, so the J call may be wrong. Per germline, CDR1 LGHNA and CDR2 YNFKEQ. The CDR3 runs 15 residues. CDR3 residues: CASSKEGGAEETQYF. In DNA, the CDR3 is TGTGCCAGCAGCAAAGAAGGGGGCGCAGAGGAGACCCAGTACTTC.

The chain joins TRBV20-1 to TRBJ2-2; TRBD1 agrees at 9 bases. CDR1 and CDR2 (germline): DFQATT, SNEGSKA (reference sequence). This CDR3 has 12 residues. This chain's CDR3 is CGTGSNTGELFF. The DNA of the CDR3 is TGCGGGACAGGGTCGAACACCGGGGAGCTGTTTTTT.

The chain is built from TRBV5-1 and TRBJ2-7; either TRBD1 or TRBD2 may fit D (5 bases each). The CDR3 is 14 residues long. Germline CDR1 and CDR2: SGHRS and YFSETQ. The V end lost 0 bases, the J end lost 7 bases, and 14 bases lay between the germline ends. The CDR3, as DNA: TGCGCCAGCAGCTTGGGAGGGACCGACAATGAGCAGTACTTC. Protein product: CASSLGGTDNEQYF.

V usage is TRBV29-1 and J usage is TRBJ1-2; the D gene is possibly TRBD1 (5 bases). CDR1 is SQVTM and CDR2 is ANQGSEA in the germline V gene. CDR3 length: 13 amino acids. The ends were cut back, 2 bases at V and 4 bases at J, with 11 bases in the middle. The chain's CDR3 is CSVENQGGYGYTF. Written as DNA, the CDR3 is TGCAGCGTTGAAAATCAGGGTGGCTATGGCTACACCTTC.

The chain employs TRBV7-2 and TRBJ2-3; D remains ambiguous. The germline V gene encodes CDR1 SGHTA and CDR2 FQGNSA. The CDR3 totals 14 residues. Trimming left V 3 bases short and J 2 bases short, with 9 bases between. The CDR3 loop reads CASSLAAYTDTQYF. In DNA form, the CDR3 reads TGTGCCAGCAGCTTGGCGGCGTACACAGATACGCAGTATTTT. Full variable domain (missing parts from reference TRBV7-2 and TRBJ2-3): GAGVSQSPSNKVTEKGKDVELRCDPISGHTALYWYRQSLGQGLEFLIYFQGNSAPDKSGLPSDRFSAERTGGSVSTLTIQRTQQEDSAVYLCASSLAAYTDTQYFGPGTRLTVL.

This clonotype came up a few times. The CDR3 loop reads CASSVRRGVADTQYF. In DNA form, the CDR3 reads TGTGCCAGCAGCGTCCGGCGGGGGGTGGCAGATACGCAGTATTTT. The rearrangement uses TRBV3-1 and TRBJ2-3; 8 nucleotides match TRBD2. The germline gives CDR1 LGHDT, CDR2 YNNKEL (reference sequence). Trimming removed 5 bases from V and 4 bases from J; junction bases left unmatched: 8. The CDR3 spans 15 residues.

On this clonotype: The junction shows a germline mismatch at one end, possibly a read error. The chain combines TRBV12-3 or TRBV12-4 with TRBJ2-5; 8 bases match TRBD2. This CDR3 has 14 residues. The CDR3 sequence: CASSFRGGRETKYF. CDR3 bases: TGTGCCAGCAGTTTTCGGGGGGGCCGGGAGACCAAGTACTTC.

This clonotype was seen once. The chain uses TRBV20-1 and TRBJ1-1; 7 bases fit TRBD1. CDR3 size: 14 residues. With V trimmed by 2 bases and J by 5 bases, 8 bases remained unmatched. CDR1 DFQATT and CDR2 SNEGSKA come from the germline V gene (reference sequence). CDR3 DNA: TGCAGTGCTAGAACAGGGGCGGCGGGGACTGAAGCTTTCTTT. Translated: CSARTGAAGTEAFF.

This clonotype has just a few counts. The chain employs TRBV28 and TRBJ2-7; 10 bases match TRBD1. From germline, CDR1 is MDHEN and CDR2 SYDVKM. The length of the CDR3 is 13 residues. V lost 8 bases, J lost 2 bases, and 3 bases stayed unmatched. DNA of the CDR3: TGTGCCAGCGACGGGACAGGGGCCTACGAGCAGTACTTC. Protein: CASDGTGAYEQYF.

V is TRBV11-2 and J is TRBJ2-7; possible D gene TRBD2, 5 bases. The CDR3 sequence is 15 residues long. Germline lookup yields CDR1 SGHAT and CDR2 FQNNGV. The ends were cut back, 6 bases at V and 4 bases at J, with 19 bases in the middle. CDR3 protein: CASSPWTRGGYEQYF. As DNA, the CDR3 is TGTGCCAGCAGTCCATGGACCCGCGGCGGGTACGAGCAGTACTTC.

V and J are TRBV7-2 and TRBJ1-5; D remains unclear. Germline CDR1 and CDR2: SGHTA and FQGNSA. The length of the CDR3 is 14 residues. V lost 5 bases, J lost 3 bases, and 11 bases lay in between. The CDR3 bases are TGTGCCAGCAGCAAGGTCGGGGTCAATCAGCCCCAGCATTTT. Translating gives CASSKVGVNQPQHF.

The J gene is TRBJ2-1, the V gene TRBV12-5, with 10 bases lining up with TRBD2. CDR1 LGHNT and CDR2 FRNRAP come from the germline V gene. This CDR3 spans 15 amino acids. The V and J ends lost 1 base and 9 bases, in that order; junction bases with no gene match: 6. CDR3 sequence (DNA): TGTGCTAGTGGTTTGGGACTAGCGGGCTCGAGTGAGCAGTTCTTC. Translating it yields CASGLGLAGSSEQFF.